This T cell receptor (beta chain) was captured by sequencing in a study of spatial heterogeneity in lung cancer (dated by TCRdb to about 2019). With respect to the entire study: More beta-chain than alpha-chain transcripts were consistently detected, likely reflecting higher beta-chain transcript abundance. Nonsynonymous mutation counts, determined by whole-exome sequencing of tumor tissue, were related to TCR repertoire features. In the raw uncorrected reads, each unique combination of TCR and UMI appeared on average more than ten times. In non-small cell lung cancer, the study made a quantitative comparison of TCR alpha and beta repertoires among multiple tumor regions, matched nontumor lung and blood. Both alpha and beta chains were TCR-sequenced in samples taken at surgery, namely 220 tumor regions, fewer than 80 matched nontumor lung samples and a few dozen PBMC samples.

Inclusive of the bounding cysteine and phenylalanine, the CDR3 is 16 residues long. Of the read, only the CDR3 DNA is kept; its 48 bases are in frame from base 1. V is shortened by 4 bases, J by 4 bases, and the region joining them spans 23 bases. Based on the germline V gene (reference sequence), the CDR1 and CDR2 sequences are DFQATT and SNEGSKA. The time point label, as the study defines it: sample taken at primary tumor resection. Without any cell sorting, TCR sequencing was performed on whole RNA extracted either from tumor and nontumor lung tissue or from cryopreserved PBMC samples. Samples were obtained from 70 to 85 patients with early-stage, untreated non-small cell lung cancer from the lung TRACERx cohort. Only patients with enough RNA available from two or more tumor regions were chosen for TCR sequencing. Before being selected, tumor and adjacent nontumor lung specimens were reviewed by a lung pathologist.

Broad study findings and their caveats: Confirming at a functional level the hypothesis that regional TCRs recognize regional mutations was considered to require additional single-cell paired TCR alpha and beta sequencing.

Library method: 5' RACE. These reads were obtained on a NextSeq 500. To allow correction of PCR and sequencing errors, the TCR library protocol tagged every TCR cDNA molecule with a unique molecular identifier. Per the source publication's procedure: TCR identification, UMI-based error correction and CDR3 extraction were all carried out with Decombinator tools. Expanded TCRs were defined as those above a frequency of 2 per 1,000, corresponding to the top 1% of the tumor frequency distribution. Renyi diversity was computed with the R vegan package after each repertoire had been subsampled 100 times to 5,000 TCRs. CDR3 similarity networks were constructed using string-kernel similarity of amino acid triplets, with links drawn between CDR3s whose pairwise similarity was above 0.82. The public sequencing data were trimmed at Q25 with fastp and processed into clonotypes with MiXCR by TCRdb, which kept only in-frame beta chains. All rows with the same CDR3 protein become a single entry with the most common DNA and genes. The V and J calls, along with clone size, are taken from TCRdb and not from the paper's own processing. For this sample the table gives 1,000 to 1,200 distinct CDR3 sequences, of which about 7% were detected only once. The top ten clonotypes cover 13% of the sample.

This clonotype is judged medium-sized (0.01 to 0.1%). The antigen it binds to is not known. One base away there is no much larger clone; base qualities are not given. Within a library made for alpha chains, this beta chain is off target, and its count is uninformative. The chain was built from TRBV20-1 and TRBJ2-7; a tentative D call is TRBD2 (6 bases match). This specimen consisted of normal lung tissue next to the tumor, obtained at surgery. This clonotype originated in a male donor with early-stage non-small cell lung cancer. The sequenced DNA is TGCAGTGCTAAAAGACCGGGACTCGAGGGGTCTTACGAGCAGTACTTC. Its coded protein is CSAKRPGLEGSYEQYF.